This T cell receptor (beta chain) was found in a study of OX40 agonist ivuxolimab in advanced cancers. V gave up 3 bases and J gave up 5 bases, with 13 bases separating them. The length of the CDR3 is 14 residues. The germline V gene has CDR1 MDHEN and CDR2 SYDVKM. Generated by immunoSEQ multiplex PCR, the TCRdb table keeps only in-frame clones and is missing some. The sample consists of some 77,000 clones, around 83% of them appearing once. The TCR comes from an adult with an advanced solid tumor such as melanoma, head and neck, liver or kidney cancer. This chain uses TRBV28 with TRBJ1-2; D perhaps matches TRBD1 (5 bases). The sequenced sample was CD4+ or CD8+ T cells sorted from blood, obtained in a trial of the OX40 agonist ivuxolimab. As DNA, the CDR3 is TGTGCCAGCAGTTTTGGGGGTGGGTCTTATGGCTACACCTTC. Amino acid sequence: CASSFGGGSYGYTF.